This T cell receptor beta chain appears in the sequencing data of a study of blood T cell repertoires in COVID-19. As for the study in general: Samples of COVID-19 (acute and convalescent) were obtained from the United States, Italy and Spain.

CDR3 length: 14 amino acids. V was cut by 0 bases and J by 12 bases, with 14 bases left in between. Germline CDR1 reads LGHDT; CDR2 reads YNNKEL (reference sequence). Enrollees, about 18 to 95 years old, lived in 25 or so US areas. In Cohort 3, a recovered donor had either two negative PCRs, clearance, or symptom resolution. In the authors' methods: Amplification of reference gene primers was used by the study to estimate nucleated cell counts. The table came from immunoSEQ multiplex PCR; TCRdb's copy has only in-frame clones and leaves some out. From that table come the V and J calls and clone size; the DNA was used to work out D and trimming. Among 150,000 or so clones listed, more than 70% were seen once.

The source is a man in his fifties or sixties who had recovered from COVID-19. The V call is TRBV3-1 (or the pseudogene TRBV3-2), the J call TRBJ1-4, with D tentatively TRBD1 (5 bases). Source material: PBMCs or T cells enriched from blood (not recorded which). CDR3 bases: TGTGCCAGCAGCCAAGATGGTTCAGGGCGCGAACTGTTTTTT. This gives the protein CASSQDGSGRELFF.